A selection of T cell receptor beta chains follows, all from one sample in a study of T-cell memory formation after mild COVID-19. Via MiXCR, TCRdb re-called the 5' RACE reads, giving one row per CDR3 protein. This table has under 450,000 distinct CDR3 sequences, approximately 15% appearing once. The sample was PBMCs or a T cell subset sorted from them (not recorded which). The receptors come from a young man who had mild COVID-19 (a few samples of this study predate the infection). Cell type and time point are not known. Both conserved end residues are part of each CDR3. A D gene is named only where the DNA matches it firmly. A clone size is listed for some rows: how often the clone was seen (once, few, many), or a class if it is expanded.

V gene: TRBV4-1
J gene: TRBJ2-7
clone size: few
D gene: NA
CDR3 DNA: TGCGCCAGCAGCCGGTGGGGCTACGAGCAGTACTTC
CDR3 protein: CASSRWGYEQYF

V gene: TRBV7-9
J gene: TRBJ1-2
clone size: few
D gene: TRBD1
CDR3 DNA: TGTGCCAGCAGCCCCAGACAGGGACCGAGCTACACCTTC
CDR3 protein: CASSPRQGPSYTF

V gene: TRBV7-9
J gene: TRBJ2-1
clone size: few
D gene: NA
CDR3 DNA: TGTGCCAGCGCCCGCGCCTACAATGAGCAGTTCTTC
CDR3 protein: CASARAYNEQFF

V gene: TRBV11-3
J gene: TRBJ1-1
clone size: few
D gene: TRBD1
CDR3 DNA: TGTGCCAGCAGCTTCTCGGGACAGGGAAACACTGAAGCTTTCTTT
CDR3 protein: CASSFSGQGNTEAFF

V gene: TRBV5-1
J gene: TRBJ2-5
clone size: NA
D gene: TRBD1
CDR3 DNA: TGCGCCAGCAGCGGAGGACAGGGAGAGACCCAGTACTTC
CDR3 protein: CASSGGQGETQYF

V gene: TRBV6-5
J gene: TRBJ1-1
clone size: few
D gene: NA
CDR3 DNA: TGTGCCAGCAGTTACTCGATGGGGAGGAACACTGAAGCTTTCTTT
CDR3 protein: CASSYSMGRNTEAFF

V gene: TRBV30
J gene: TRBJ2-4
clone size: few
D gene: NA
CDR3 DNA: TGTGCCTGGAGTGTACTTTGGGGGGTTTCCAAAAACATTCAGTACTTC
CDR3 protein: CAWSVLWGVSKNIQYF

V gene: TRBV4-2
J gene: TRBJ2-3
clone size: NA
D gene: TRBD2
CDR3 DNA: TGTGCCAGCAGCCAGGCCCAAAGCGGGGGGGCCTTATATACGCAGTATTTT
CDR3 protein: CASSQAQSGGALYTQYF

V gene: TRBV7-2
J gene: TRBJ2-3
clone size: NA
D gene: TRBD2
CDR3 DNA: TGTGCCAGCAGCTTAGTCCTAGCGGGGGCCGGCACAGATACGCAGTATTTT
CDR3 protein: CASSLVLAGAGTDTQYF

V gene: TRBV24-1
J gene: TRBJ1-5
clone size: NA
D gene: TRBD1
CDR3 DNA: TGTGCCACCAGTGAGAAGGGGGCGCGAGGTCAGCCCCAGCATTTT
CDR3 protein: CATSEKGARGQPQHF

V gene: TRBV25-1
J gene: TRBJ2-1
clone size: NA
D gene: NA
CDR3 DNA: TGTGCCAGCAGTCGAACAGCGGCAGGTAGCTCCTACAATGAGCAGTTCTTC
CDR3 protein: CASSRTAAGSSYNEQFF

V gene: TRBV10-1
J gene: TRBJ1-6
clone size: few
D gene: NA
CDR3 DNA: TGCGCCAGCAGCGACAATCGGAATTCACCCCTCCACTTT
CDR3 protein: CASSDNRNSPLHF

V gene: TRBV24-1
J gene: TRBJ2-2
clone size: NA
D gene: TRBD1
CDR3 DNA: TGTGCCACCAGTGATTCCCTAGGAGGGACAGGGAGTACCGGGGAGCTGTTTTTT
CDR3 protein: CATSDSLGGTGSTGELFF

V gene: TRBV3-1
J gene: TRBJ1-4
clone size: few
D gene: NA
CDR3 DNA: TGTGCCAGCAGCTCTACAGGGATGACTAATGAAAAACTGTTTTTT
CDR3 protein: CASSSTGMTNEKLFF

V gene: TRBV6-5
J gene: TRBJ2-1
clone size: many
D gene: NA
CDR3 DNA: TGTGCCAGCAGTTACGGGGACCACGGAGGTCTCTACAATGAGCAGTTCTTC
CDR3 protein: CASSYGDHGGLYNEQFF

V gene: TRBV5-6
J gene: TRBJ1-3
clone size: NA
D gene: NA
CDR3 DNA: TGTGCCAGCAGCCCGGACGGGGGGTATGGGAACACCATATATTTT
CDR3 protein: CASSPDGGYGNTIYF

V gene: TRBV5-6
J gene: TRBJ2-5
clone size: NA
D gene: NA
CDR3 DNA: TGTGCCAGCAGCTTGGCCCAGGGCCAAGAGACCCAGTACTTC
CDR3 protein: CASSLAQGQETQYF

V gene: TRBV5-6
J gene: TRBJ2-1
clone size: few
D gene: NA
CDR3 DNA: TGTGCCAGCAGCGGGGGGCCGACAGCCCGAACCTACAATGAGCAGTTCTTC
CDR3 protein: CASSGGPTARTYNEQFF

V gene: TRBV10-3
J gene: TRBJ2-1
clone size: few
D gene: NA
CDR3 DNA: TGTGCCATCAGTGAGCCAGGGAAGGGGAAGTCCTACAATGAGCAGTTCTTC
CDR3 protein: CAISEPGKGKSYNEQFF

V gene: TRBV7-2
J gene: TRBJ1-2
clone size: few
D gene: TRBD1
CDR3 DNA: TGTGCCAGCAGCTTCGGACAGGGTAACTATGGCTACACCTTC
CDR3 protein: CASSFGQGNYGYTF

V gene: TRBV16
J gene: TRBJ2-3
clone size: NA
D gene: NA
CDR3 DNA: TGTGCCAGCAGCTCTATTGTGCAAGATACGCAGTATTTT
CDR3 protein: CASSSIVQDTQYF

V gene: TRBV6-2/TRBV6-3
J gene: TRBJ1-2
clone size: NA
D gene: NA
CDR3 DNA: TGTGCCAGCAGTTACGGGGTAATAGTGGATGGCTACACCTTC
CDR3 protein: CASSYGVIVDGYTF

V gene: TRBV6-5
J gene: TRBJ2-3
clone size: few
D gene: NA
CDR3 DNA: TGTGCCAGCAGTTACTCGATGTGGCGGAGGGATACGCAGTATTTT
CDR3 protein: CASSYSMWRRDTQYF

V gene: TRBV25-1
J gene: TRBJ1-1
clone size: NA
D gene: NA
CDR3 DNA: TGTGCCAGCAGTACGGTACAGGGATCTGAAGCTTTCTTT
CDR3 protein: CASSTVQGSEAFF

V gene: TRBV12-3/TRBV12-4
J gene: TRBJ1-4
clone size: few
D gene: TRBD1
CDR3 DNA: TGTGCCAGCAGTTCCGGGACAGGGGGTGAAAAACTGTTTTTT
CDR3 protein: CASSSGTGGEKLFF

V gene: TRBV5-1
J gene: TRBJ2-5
clone size: few
D gene: NA
CDR3 DNA: TGCGCCAGCAGCTCGTTACAGGGGAGGGTTGAGACCCAGTACTTC
CDR3 protein: CASSSLQGRVETQYF